This T cell receptor (beta chain) was identified during a study of Graves' ophthalmopathy and Graves' hyperthyroidism. Study information: Researchers obtained peripheral blood at initial diagnosis, before any treatment had begun. Study conclusions and caveats: Blood also carried most expanded thyroid clonotypes exceeding 0.001 frequency.

Hyperthyroidism counted as stable given no ophthalmopathy within 18 months of follow-up. Hyperthyroidism cases were recent diagnoses of under 2 months' duration in people aged 18 to 65. V was cut by 6 bases and J by 5 bases, with 14 bases left in between. CDR3 length equals 13 residues. Germline loops: CDR1 SEHNR, CDR2 FQNEAQ (reference sequence). Amplified TCR beta CDR3 regions were obtained using RNA transcripts as template. An opening RT-PCR round employed HTBI primers and preceded a second-round multiplex PCR. TCRdb re-analysed the multiplex PCR reads in MiXCR, keeping a single row per CDR3 protein. The sample lists about 620,000 distinct CDR3 sequences, over 20% seen once, with more than 5.5% in the top ten. This clonotype came up many times. Its antigen remains unknown.

The V call is TRBV7-9, the J call TRBJ2-7, with TRBD1 as a possible D gene (5 bases). The specimen was peripheral blood. The TCR originated in a young woman with stable Graves' hyperthyroidism. Some clones in this sample may be carry-over from other donors' samples. CDR3 residues: CASRGTGFDEQYF. In DNA form, the CDR3 reads TGTGCCAGCAGAGGAACAGGTTTTGACGAGCAGTACTTC. Using reference TRBV7-9 and TRBJ2-7 for the parts outside the CDR3, the full variable domain is DTGVSQNPRHKITKRGQNVTFRCDPISEHNRLYWYRQTLGQGPEFLTYFQNEAQLEKSRLLSDRFSAERPKGSFSTLEIQRTEQGDSAMYLCASRGTGFDEQYFGPGTRLTVT.